The clone carrying this T cell receptor (beta chain) was seen repeatedly, ten times or more. As yet, its antigen is unknown. The sample originates from a study of human T cells and chemical hapten exposure. The overall study: Small differences in pooled library volume mainly drove the variation in TCR yields per sample.

Broader study findings: TCRs exceeding a frequency of 1 in 1000 stayed unchanged under DPC sensitization.

One entry per CDR3 protein results from TCRdb running MiXCR on the RACE reads. Altogether tens of thousands of distinct CDR3 sequences are present, roughly 12% being singletons, with the ten largest covering approximately 3.9%. V dropped 6 bases and J dropped 3; count of bases not matched to a gene: 7. Germline V CDR1 and CDR2: SQVTM, ANQGSEA. CDR3 length equals 16 residues. Regarding time point: pre-sensitization, week 0. The sample's treatment: therapeutic diphenylcyclopropenone sensitization with weekly scalp DPC. Sample donors consisted of patients with alopecia, aged 18 to 70 years, who were suitable for DPC.

The V call is TRBV29-1, the J call TRBJ2-2, with TRBD2 identical over 13 bases. The specimen comprised whole blood, sampled in connection with sensitization to the hapten diphenylcyclopropenone (DPC). The receptor's source is a middle-aged woman with alopecia areata. Some clones in this sample may be carry-over from other donors' samples. The CDR3 is CSVLAGGPSYTGELFF. As DNA, the CDR3 is TGCAGCGTACTAGCGGGAGGGCCCTCGTACACCGGGGAGCTGTTTTTT.